Given below is one TCR beta chain in context. It has no known antigen specificity. No clone much larger than this one lies a single base away; base qualities are absent. In total, 500 to 700 healthy bone marrow donors made up the cohort. Cohort members were all nominally healthy when sampled, although unrecorded immune exposures were likely present. The donor was CMV seronegative and belonged to the group of approximately 320 seronegative cohort members. A peripheral blood sample was provided by each donor, and peripheral blood mononuclear cells were used for TCR beta sequencing. The Qiagen DNeasy Blood Extraction Kit was used to extract genomic DNA from the blood cell samples. Receptor amplification or capture employed the immunoSEQ multiplex PCR assay. For the multiplex PCR, a mixture combining 60 forward primers for TCR Vbeta segments and 13 reverse primers for TCR Jbeta segments was used. Amplification of the CDR3 region of rearranged TCR beta genes was performed with a multiplex PCR assay on genomic DNA. Amplified TCR beta libraries were sequenced as 87-base-pair reads on the Illumina HiSeq System. The published analysis was carried out like this. A later analysis counted some 80 million unique TCR beta chains across the 670 or so repertoires, and 10 million to 12 million of these chains were shared by at least two donors. Raw reads were error-corrected and collapsed into unique sequences with a nearest-neighbor algorithm that merged closely related sequences to remove PCR and sequencing errors. Alignment of CDR3 sequences to IMGT reference sequences was used to assign V, D and J gene segments. For a sequence to be retained, a match of at least six nucleotides was required to both a V gene segment and a J gene segment. A rearrangement was called productive if the CDR3 had no stop codons and remained in frame with V and J, and every other rearrangement was called non-productive. Following IMGT convention, CDR3 was defined as the stretch from the second conserved V-encoded cysteine to the conserved J-encoded phenylalanine. The earlier analysis of about 640 of the donors excluded any sequence lacking an unambiguous match to a single V gene segment. In an earlier analysis of roughly 500 of the donors, V segments were called functional above 56.7% productive rearrangements and were called segregating when the between-donor standard deviation exceeded 5%. A statistical classification framework was developed to diagnose cytomegalovirus status using the catalog of TCR beta chain sequences. In a later analysis, V and J genes were assigned by comparing TCR nucleotide sequences against IMGT/GENE-DB human TR gene sequences. The TCRdist pipeline was used in a later analysis to assign CDR3 sequences and most-parsimonious VDJ recombination scenarios. A later analysis defined each TCR beta chain by its CDR3 amino acid sequence plus V-gene family, and excluded reads lacking a unique V-gene family. In a later analysis, fewer than 600 highly shared, low-generation-probability nucleotide sequences were removed to address suspected cross-contamination and a sequencing artifact. A later analysis calculated a clonal expansion index for each public chain from normalized within-repertoire ranks of inferred template counts. Generation probabilities in a later analysis came from a VDJ recombination model fitted to out-of-frame rearrangements, and those results were checked against IGoR. A later analysis scored TCR-TCR, TCR-HLA and TCR-CMV co-occurrence with hypergeometric tests, applying a repertoire-size bias correction to TCR pairs. A later analysis estimated false discovery rates by permuting HLA or CMV assignments 20 times. In a later analysis, co-occurring TCRs were grouped using DBSCAN, with TCRdist sequence similarity added in when clustering inside HLA-allele-positive subsets. Repertoires with fewer than 30,000 or more than 120,000 public chains were left out of co-occurrence clustering, as were a handful of repertoires with anomalous nucleotide sharing. Held by TCRdb, this immuneACCESS table contains in-frame sequences only and omits some clones. Under half of the omission traces to an unresolved V gene where checked; the cause of the rest is unknown. Clone size and V and J calls were adopted from that table, with D and trimming inferred from the DNA. Within this sample are 200,000 to 250,000 clones, with almost 85% of them counted one time only. About 0.58% of the sample belongs to the ten largest clones.

V loses 5 bases at its end and J loses 5 bases; junction bases beyond the gene matches: 10. The germline V gene provides CDR1 MGHRA and CDR2 YSYEKL. Counted from cysteine to phenylalanine, this CDR3 has 15 amino acids. The DNA shown is the 45-base CDR3, in frame from base 1. This sample is drawn from a study of cytomegalovirus exposure and HLA in healthy donors (dated by TCRdb to about 2017). Notes on the research overall: According to an earlier analysis of a few hundred of the donors, some 180 million T cells yielded 117 million unique TCR beta sequences and approximately 300 Gb of sequence data. Roughly 300 gigabases of sequencing data and 70 million to 95 million unique TCR sequences made up an early release that covered approximately 650 HLA-typed donors. Of the roughly 400 genotyped donors, roughly 80% were placed in the genetic ancestry cluster associated with self-reported Caucasian donors. The study aimed to test whether cataloging public T cell receptors could reveal signatures of past pathogen exposure. The study profiled the T cell repertoires of under 850 subjects by immunosequencing and related them to cytomegalovirus serostatus. A separate validation cohort of 100 to 150 different subjects was used in addition to the approximately 640-subject first cohort. To predict cytomegalovirus infection status, the study combined high-throughput TCR immunosequencing, statistical association of individual TCRs with disease status, and machine learning. To study patterns of TCR occurrence, a later analysis re-analyzed previously published TCR beta repertoires from around 700 donors and added high-resolution HLA genotyping. The later analysis used no new phenotypic data to find candidate immune exposures, relying instead on TCR beta sequences and their occurrence across donors. An earlier analysis of several hundred of the donors applied high-throughput TCR beta sequencing to assess whether each TCR beta V gene segment acted as functional or pseudogenic. Donor age, sex, ethnicity and CMV serostatus were compiled together with the repertoire data. A later genetic analysis took genome-wide SNP genotypes for about 65% of the 666 donors and used that subset as a discovery cohort. Every repertoire in the discovery cohort had been generated on one and the same sequencing platform. HLA typing included class I and class II loci at four-digit resolution. Typing coverage varied by locus: roughly 629-630 donors for A, B, C, DRB1 and DQB1; roughly 510 for DQA1; some 610 for DPA1; around 450 for DPB1. Roughly five DR-DQ haplotypes were handled as single units for association and clustering because linkage in the cohort was strong. On average, around 240,000 unique TCR beta nucleotide sequences were sequenced per donor among 398 genotyped donors of the cohort, with roughly 18% of those sequences being non-productive. Study-level results and caveats: In a later analysis, 16,951 TCR beta sequences were associated with specific HLA alleles at a false discovery rate of 0.05. A cluster of highly shared sequence variants was judged likely to be a technical artifact of the sequencing pipeline. This cohort had only TCR beta chains sequenced, and the lack of alpha or paired-chain data limited which features could be detected. Most TCR sequences were seen in very few donors, while some public TCRs were found in many individuals. HLA typing was unavailable for some donors at each locus, so association tests used only the typed subset. The authors suggested that the approach could potentially be generalized to other disease states and immunological phenotypes. The 87-base-pair reads could not distinguish some IMGT-functional V segments, including TRBV6-2 and TRBV6-3, so those segments were excluded. A further reported finding was that TCR beta sequences accurately predicted the HLA-A and HLA-B alleles for most subjects in the first cohort. Because counts were too low, roughly 18 rarely observed V segments, including chromosome 9 orphons, were left out of the earlier analysis of some 640 of the donors. Linkage disequilibrium might explain the correlated functional status among segregating V segments, but an unknown experimental factor could not be ruled out. Immune exposure information for the cohort was limited to CMV serostatus. In both the original and validation cohorts, the classifier was reported to diagnose cytomegalovirus status with high specificity and sensitivity. In a later genetic analysis, a missense DCLRE1C variant was associated with V-gene and J-gene trimming of TCR beta chains, and the association was replicated in an independent cohort. In a later analysis, HLA-associated TCR beta chains were found to be more clonally expanded and to have lower generation probabilities than equally common non-associated chains. Broadly in line with IMGT annotations, most TCR beta V segments showed up in productive rearrangements about 87% or about 30% of the time in an earlier analysis of under 700 of the donors. A total of about 180 TCR beta chains were listed by the study as associated with cytomegalovirus. According to a later analysis, TCR association rates differed among HLA loci, with DRB1 alleles showing the most associated TCRs and HLA-C alleles showing the fewest. Several of the top co-occurrence clusters appeared to be linked to parvovirus B19, influenza, CMV and Epstein-Barr virus, according to a later analysis. When HLA alleles, especially DR and DQ, strongly co-occurred, attributing TCR associations to individual alleles was difficult. In a later analysis, most CMV-associated TCR beta chains were found to appear HLA-restricted, with HLA associations seemingly driven largely by CMV exposure. The presence/absence analyses assumed that sequencing depth was roughly uniform across donors, and that assumption may not be true. In vitro tests confirmed that three of the cytomegalovirus-associated TCR beta chains recognize cytomegalovirus antigens. Compared with the roughly 700-donor mean, donors in an Asian-associated ancestry cluster had fewer N-insertions in productive TCRs, according to a later genetic analysis.

The clonotype comes from a woman aged 40 to 50 in good health and CMV-seronegative. The rearranged chain carries TRBV4-1 and TRBJ1-2; TRBD1 fits 8 bases in the junction. Sequenced: PBMCs. In nucleotides, the sequence is TGCGCCAGCAGCTCTCAGGGACAGGCGTTTTATGGCTACACCTTC. This codes for CASSSQGQAFYGYTF.